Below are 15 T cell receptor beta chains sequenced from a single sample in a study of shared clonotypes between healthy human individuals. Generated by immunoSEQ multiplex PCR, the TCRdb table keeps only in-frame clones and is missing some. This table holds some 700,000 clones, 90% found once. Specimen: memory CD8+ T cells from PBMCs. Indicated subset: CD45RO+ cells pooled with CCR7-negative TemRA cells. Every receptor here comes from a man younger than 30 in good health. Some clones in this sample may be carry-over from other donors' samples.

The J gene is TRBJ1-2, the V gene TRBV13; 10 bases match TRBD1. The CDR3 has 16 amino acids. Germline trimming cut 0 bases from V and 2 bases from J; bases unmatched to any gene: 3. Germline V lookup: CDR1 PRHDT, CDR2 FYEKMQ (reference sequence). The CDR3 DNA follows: TGTGCCAGCAGCTTAGGTGAGGGACAGGGGAACTATGGCTACACCTTC. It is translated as CASSLGEGQGNYGYTF.

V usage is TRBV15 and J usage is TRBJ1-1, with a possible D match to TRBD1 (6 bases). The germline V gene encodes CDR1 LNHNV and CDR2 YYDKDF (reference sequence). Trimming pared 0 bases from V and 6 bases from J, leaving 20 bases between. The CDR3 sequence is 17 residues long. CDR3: CATSREGRGLRGAEAFF. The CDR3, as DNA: TGTGCCACCAGCAGAGAGGGGCGGGGGCTCAGAGGGGCTGAAGCTTTCTTT.

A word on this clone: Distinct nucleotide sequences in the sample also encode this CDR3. The CDR3 region is CASSLVTNTGELFF. In nucleotides, the CDR3 is TGTGCCAGCAGCTTAGTTACGAACACCGGGGAGCTGTTTTTT. The chain employs TRBV7-9 and TRBJ2-2; D ambiguous. V was clipped by 1 base and J by 0 bases, with 3 bases between them. There are 14 residues in the CDR3. The germline V gene encodes CDR1 SEHNR and CDR2 FQNEAQ (reference sequence).

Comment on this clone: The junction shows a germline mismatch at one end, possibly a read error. CDR3 sequence reads: CASSQASSNYGYTF. CDR3 in DNA: TGCGCCAGCAGCCAAGCTTCCTCCAACTATGGCTACACCTTC. The chain recombines TRBV13 with TRBJ1-2; D call uncertain. Germline-derived CDR1 and CDR2 are PRHDT and FYEKMQ (reference sequence). The CDR3 covers 14 residues.

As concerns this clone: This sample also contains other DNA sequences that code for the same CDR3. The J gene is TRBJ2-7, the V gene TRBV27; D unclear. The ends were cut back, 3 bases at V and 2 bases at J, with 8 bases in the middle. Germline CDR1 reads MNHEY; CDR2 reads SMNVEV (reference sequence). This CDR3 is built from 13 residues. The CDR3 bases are TGTGCCAGCAGTTTTGGGCTAACCTACGAGCAGTACTTC. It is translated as CASSFGLTYEQYF.

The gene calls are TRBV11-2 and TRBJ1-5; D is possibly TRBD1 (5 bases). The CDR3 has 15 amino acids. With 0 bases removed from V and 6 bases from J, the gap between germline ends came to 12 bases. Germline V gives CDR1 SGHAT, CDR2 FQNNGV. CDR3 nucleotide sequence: TGTGCCAGCAGCTTAGATCCGGCAGGGAGTCAGCCCCAGCATTTT. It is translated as CASSLDPAGSQPQHF.

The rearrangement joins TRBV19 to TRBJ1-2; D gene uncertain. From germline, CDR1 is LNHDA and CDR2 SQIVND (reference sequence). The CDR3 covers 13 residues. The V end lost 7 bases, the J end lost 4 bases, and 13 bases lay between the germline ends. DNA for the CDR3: TGTGCCAGTACTCCGGACGGCTTCTATGGCTACACCTTC. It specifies CASTPDGFYGYTF.

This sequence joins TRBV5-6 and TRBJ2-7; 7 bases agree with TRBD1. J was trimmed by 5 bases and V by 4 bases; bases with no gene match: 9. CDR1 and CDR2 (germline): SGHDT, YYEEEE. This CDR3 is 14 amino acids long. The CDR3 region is CASSPLDRANEQYF. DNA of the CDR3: TGTGCCAGCAGCCCGCTAGACAGGGCCAACGAGCAGTACTTC. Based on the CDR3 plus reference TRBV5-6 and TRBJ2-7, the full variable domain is DAGVTQSPTHLIKTRGQQVTLRCSPKSGHDTVSWYQQALGQGPQFIFQYYEEEERQRGNFPDRFSGHQFPNYSSELNVNALLLGDSALYLCASSPLDRANEQYFGPGTRLTVT.

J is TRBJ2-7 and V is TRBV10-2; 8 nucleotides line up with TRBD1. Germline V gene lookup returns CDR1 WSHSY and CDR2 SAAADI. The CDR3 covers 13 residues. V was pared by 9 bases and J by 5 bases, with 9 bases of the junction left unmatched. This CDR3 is CASLDRESDEQYF. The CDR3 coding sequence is TGCGCCAGTTTGGACAGGGAGAGCGACGAGCAGTACTTC.

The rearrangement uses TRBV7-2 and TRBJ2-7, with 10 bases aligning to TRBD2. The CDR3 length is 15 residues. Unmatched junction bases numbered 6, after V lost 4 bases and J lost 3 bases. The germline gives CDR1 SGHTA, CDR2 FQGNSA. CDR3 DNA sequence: TGTGCCAGCAGCTCCTCTAGCGGGAGTAACTACGAGCAGTACTTC. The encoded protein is CASSSSSGSNYEQYF.

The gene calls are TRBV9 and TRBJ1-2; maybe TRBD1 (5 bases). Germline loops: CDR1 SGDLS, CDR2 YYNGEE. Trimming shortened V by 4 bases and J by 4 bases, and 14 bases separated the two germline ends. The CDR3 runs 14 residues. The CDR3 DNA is TGTGCCAGCAGCCCTTTTAGGGGTGCCTATGGCTACACCTTC. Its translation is CASSPFRGAYGYTF.

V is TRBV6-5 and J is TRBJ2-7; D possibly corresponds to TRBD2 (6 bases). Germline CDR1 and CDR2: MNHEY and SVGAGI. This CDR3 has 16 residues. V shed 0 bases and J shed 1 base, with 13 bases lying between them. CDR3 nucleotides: TGTGCCAGCAGTTACTCGACGGGGGAGAAATCCTACGAGCAGTACTTC. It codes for CASSYSTGEKSYEQYF.

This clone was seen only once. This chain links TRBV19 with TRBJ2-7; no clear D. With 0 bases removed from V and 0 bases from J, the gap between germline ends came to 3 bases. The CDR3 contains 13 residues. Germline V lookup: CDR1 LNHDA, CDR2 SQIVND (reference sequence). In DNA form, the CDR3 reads TGTGCCAGTAGTATAGACGTCTCCTACGAGCAGTACTTC. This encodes CASSIDVSYEQYF.

CDR3 residues: CASSFSGGLNTEAFF. The CDR3 DNA reads as TGTGCCAGCAGTTTTTCGGGGGGCTTGAACACTGAAGCTTTCTTT. This chain uses TRBV28 with TRBJ1-1, with D perhaps TRBD1 (6 bases). The CDR3 contains 15 residues. Germline CDR1 reads MDHEN; CDR2 reads SYDVKM. Trimming removed 3 bases at V and 0 bases at J, with 11 bases between.

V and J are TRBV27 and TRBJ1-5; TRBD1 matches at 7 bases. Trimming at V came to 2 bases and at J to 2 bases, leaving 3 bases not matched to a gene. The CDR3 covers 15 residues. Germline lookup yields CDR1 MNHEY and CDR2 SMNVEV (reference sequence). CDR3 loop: CASSLKGAGNQPQHF. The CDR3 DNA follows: TGTGCCAGCAGTTTAAAGGGGGCTGGCAATCAGCCCCAGCATTTT.